The source of this TCR beta chain is a study of blood T cell repertoires in COVID-19. Whole-study context: T cells, B-cell-depleted T cells, or PBMCs supplied cDNA or gDNA.

V gave up 3 bases and J gave up 8 bases, with 16 bases separating them. This CDR3 has 13 amino acids. The germline CDR1 and CDR2 sequences are GTSNPN and SVGIG (reference sequence). Original analysis: Amplified reference gene primers provided the basis for estimating nucleated cell counts. The data were produced by immunoSEQ multiplex PCR, yet TCRdb's version contains in-frame clones alone and is incomplete. V, J and clone size are taken as reported in that table, and D and trimming were inferred from the DNA itself. The sample yields almost 400,000 clones, around nine tenths seen once. Recovery meant two consecutive negative NP/OP PCR tests, professional clearance, or resolved symptoms.

The origin of this receptor is a woman aged 30 to 39 who had recovered from COVID-19. The source material was PBMCs or T cells enriched from blood (not recorded which). This sequence joins TRBV30 and TRBJ1-1, with a possible D match to TRBD1 (6 bases). For the CDR3, the DNA is TGTGCCTGGAGGTCCTTAGGGGACAACGAAGCTTTCTTT. The encoded protein is CAWRSLGDNEAFF.